This T cell receptor (beta chain) was identified during a study of PD-L1 blockade in urothelial cancer. About the research overall: Patients started atezolizumab at some point between 2013 and 2015, 1,200 mg intravenously every 3 weeks.

The CDR3 length is 15 residues. The junction had 10 bases not matched to a gene; V was cut back by 5 bases and J by 5 bases. The V gene's germline CDR1 is MNHEY and CDR2 SMNVEV (reference sequence). This clone was counted between two and nine times. Noted time point: peripheral blood 6 weeks after treatment start. Sequencing was performed with immunoSEQ multiplex PCR; in TCRdb, only in-frame clones are kept and a portion is missing. The sample includes 120,000 or so clones, around 86% of them seen just once. This TCR was sampled from a man aged 45-60 years with urothelial cancer. The gene calls are TRBV27 and TRBJ2-5; 8 nucleotides match TRBD2. This specimen consisted of PBMCs, obtained around atezolizumab (anti-PD-L1) treatment. This CDR3 is CASSPGLAWSETQYF. The CDR3 nucleotides are TGTGCCAGCAGTCCCGGACTAGCATGGTCGGAGACCCAGTACTTC.